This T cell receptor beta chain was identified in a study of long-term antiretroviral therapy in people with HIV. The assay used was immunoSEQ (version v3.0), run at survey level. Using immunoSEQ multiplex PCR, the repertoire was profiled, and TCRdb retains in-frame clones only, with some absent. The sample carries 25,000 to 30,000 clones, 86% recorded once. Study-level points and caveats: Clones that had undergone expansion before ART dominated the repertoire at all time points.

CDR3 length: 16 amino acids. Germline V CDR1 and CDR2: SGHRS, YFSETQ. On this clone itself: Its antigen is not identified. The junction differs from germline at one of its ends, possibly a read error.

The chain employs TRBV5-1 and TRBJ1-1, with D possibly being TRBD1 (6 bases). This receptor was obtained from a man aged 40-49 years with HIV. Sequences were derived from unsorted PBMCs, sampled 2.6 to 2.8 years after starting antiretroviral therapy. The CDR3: CASTLNPAGANTEAFF. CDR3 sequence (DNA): TGCGCCAGCACCTTGAACCCGGCAGGGGCGAACACTGAAGCTTTCTTT.